This T cell receptor (beta chain) came from a study of graft-versus-host responses after intestinal transplantation. Study outcomes and limitations: Graft-donor T cell macrochimerism coincided with high graft-versus-host to host-versus-graft clonal ratios in allografts.

For this clone: Its matching antigen is unknown.

Sequenced by immunoSEQ multiplex PCR; TCRdb stores in-frame clones only, minus some. The data show about 64,000 clones, roughly 90% seen once. The sample here was unstimulated CD8+ T cells sorted from spleen or lymph node cells, taken before transplant. The TCR sequence derives from a human donor who was the organ donor for an intestinal transplant.

CDR3 loop: CASAVGAGGSTDTQYF. In nucleotides, the CDR3 is TGTGCCAGCGCGGTCGGAGCGGGAGGTAGCACAGATACGCAGTATTTT. The V gene is TRBV28, the J gene TRBJ2-3; 9 bases align to TRBD2. Losses at the gene ends were 8 bases for V and 0 bases for J; bases not matched to a gene: 9. The CDR3 consists of 16 residues. Per the germline V gene, CDR1 is MDHEN and CDR2 is SYDVKM.